The following is a T cell receptor beta chain sequence with its context. This sample was included in a study of blood T cells in healthy people across ages. CDR1 SGHTA and CDR2 FQGNSA come from the germline V gene. The CDR3 contains 18 residues. Trimming left V 0 bases short and J 6 bases short, with 22 bases between. Then a second PCR, running roughly 7 to 11 cycles, was carried out with a sample-barcoded 5' primer and a J-beta primer mix. MiXCR, applied by TCRdb to the 5' RACE reads, yields one record per CDR3 protein. Here the sample spans approximately 1,700,000 distinct CDR3 sequences, roughly two fifths being singletons.

This clonotype originated in a human donor in good health. The chain carries TRBV7-2 and TRBJ2-3; either TRBD1 or TRBD2 may supply D (5 bases each). The sample consisted of blood. The CDR3 sequence is CASSLAVLRGPSRDTQYF. In nucleotides, the CDR3 is TGTGCCAGCAGCTTAGCTGTTCTCCGGGGACCCTCAAGGGATACGCAGTATTTT.